Listed here are 11 T cell receptor beta chains from one sample, sequenced in a study of beta chain features in type 1 diabetes. All of the isolated RNA was reverse transcribed, so expressed TCRB transcripts were sequenced. The protocol was immunoSEQ multiplex PCR, while the TCRdb copy is restricted to in-frame clones and leaves out a portion. The sample consists of hundreds of thousands of clones, roughly 30% of them appearing once. The specimen sequenced was naive CD4+ T cells from blood. The receptors were gathered from a man aged 18-30 years in good health.

The V and J genes are TRBV30 and TRBJ1-5, with D unresolved. This CDR3 region has 13 residues. Germline-derived CDR1 and CDR2 are GTSNPN and SVGIG (reference sequence). The V and J ends lost 4 bases and 3 bases respectively, with 10 bases between them. The CDR3: CAWKETNNQPQHF. CDR3 sequence (DNA): TGTGCCTGGAAGGAAACGAACAATCAGCCCCAGCATTTT. Drawing the rest from reference TRBV30 and TRBJ1-5, the complete variable domain is SQTIHQWPATLVQPVGSPLSLECTVEGTSNPNLYWYRQAAGRGLQLLFYSVGIGQISSEVPQNLSASRPQDRQFILSSKKLLLSDSGFYLCAWKETNNQPQHFGDGTRLSIL.

This clone was observed a handful of times. This chain uses TRBV4-1 with TRBJ2-7; 8 bases map to TRBD1. This CDR3 is 15 amino acids long. Germline values: CDR1 MGHRA, CDR2 YSYEKL. The J segment lost 2 bases and the V segment lost 0 bases, leaving 3 bases of the junction unmatched. The CDR3 is CASSQDDRGTYEQYF. CDR3 in DNA: TGCGCCAGCAGCCAAGATGACAGGGGAACCTACGAGCAGTACTTC.

Concerning this clone: One end of the junction does not line up with germline, which may come from a read error. The genes are TRBV13 and TRBJ2-7; D may be TRBD2 (7 bases). Per the germline V gene, CDR1 is PRHDT and CDR2 is FYEKMQ (reference sequence). CDR3 length: 12 residues. In DNA form, the CDR3 reads TGTGCCAGCAGCCCCGCCCGGGGGGCAGTGGGATTC. Amino acids: CASSPARGAVGF.

There are a few counts of this clone. CDR3 coding DNA: TGTGCCATCAGTGAGTCTCGGACCAGCACCTCCTACGAGCAGTACTTC. Translated: CAISESRTSTSYEQYF. The rearrangement uses TRBV10-3 and TRBJ2-7; D not resolved. CDR3 length: 16 amino acids. V was shortened by 0 bases and J by 0 bases, with 12 bases between the two germline ends. Germline V CDR1 and CDR2: ENHRY, SYGVKD.

The chain joins TRBV2 to TRBJ2-7; TRBD1 matches 7 bases. Per the germline V gene, CDR1 is SNHLY and CDR2 is FYNNEI. Trimming at V came to 6 bases and at J to 5 bases, leaving 7 bases not matched to a gene. CDR3 length: 13 residues. The CDR3 loop is CASSDQGVHEQYF. DNA of the CDR3: TGTGCCAGCAGCGACCAGGGGGTCCACGAGCAGTACTTC.

This clone was counted a few times. This chain links TRBV30 with TRBJ2-1; D uncertain. This CDR3 is built from 15 residues. The germline CDR1 and CDR2 sequences are GTSNPN and SVGIG (reference sequence). Deletions cut 0 bases from V and 0 bases from J, with 9 bases between. CDR3 residues: CAWSVGISSYNEQFF. The CDR3 nucleotides are TGTGCCTGGAGTGTGGGGATTAGCTCCTACAATGAGCAGTTCTTC.

Remarks on this clone: Other DNA sequences of this sample code for an identical CDR3. The rearrangement links TRBV7-3 to TRBJ2-5; TRBD1 aligns across 7 bases. The length of the CDR3 is 13 residues. Losses at the gene ends were 5 bases for V and 4 bases for J; bases not matched to a gene: 4. From germline, CDR1 is SGHTA and CDR2 FQGTGA. In nucleotides, the CDR3 is TGTGCCAGCAGCCTAAACAGGGGAGAGACCCAGTACTTC. It codes for CASSLNRGETQYF.

This clone was counted a few times. This rearrangement joins TRBV9 to TRBJ2-2; TRBD2 might be the D (6 bases). The germline V gene has CDR1 SGDLS and CDR2 YYNGEE. The CDR3 runs to 16 residues. V lost 0 bases and J lost 4, with 13 bases in between. This CDR3 reads CASSVVDSGFTGELFF. As DNA, the CDR3 is TGTGCCAGCAGCGTAGTTGATAGCGGATTCACCGGGGAGCTGTTTTTT.

The chain links TRBV29-1 to TRBJ2-1, with 11 bases fitting TRBD2. V shed 3 bases, J shed 3 bases, and the junction held 16 bases outside the gene matches. The CDR3 is made up of 19 amino acids. Looked up from germline, CDR1 is SQVTM and CDR2 is ANQGSEA. The CDR3 DNA is TGCAGCGTTGAGGAGGGAACTAGCGGGAGTTTCTTCCGCTACAATGAGCAGTTCTTC. As protein: CSVEEGTSGSFFRYNEQFF.

The chain is built from TRBV15 and TRBJ1-2; no clear D. CDR1 LNHNV and CDR2 YYDKDF come from the germline V gene (reference sequence). The V and J ends lost 1 base and 4 bases respectively, with 13 bases between them. The CDR3 is 15 amino acids. In DNA, the CDR3 is TGTGCCACCAGCAGAGTGGTAGGGCTCCTCTATGGCTACACCTTC. Translation: CATSRVVGLLYGYTF.

A remark on this clone: Sequence at one end of the junction differs from germline and may be a read error. CDR3 in DNA: TGTGCCACCAGCAGAGATCTCGGGGTCTACCTCTTT. This gives the protein CATSRDLGVYLF. V gene TRBV15 combines with J gene TRBJ1-1; D unresolved. Germline assignment: CDR1 LNHNV and CDR2 YYDKDF (reference sequence). This CDR3 contains 12 residues. Combining the CDR3 with reference TRBV15 and TRBJ1-1 gives the whole variable domain DAMVIQNPRYQVTQFGKPVTLSCSQTLNHNVMYWYQQKSSQAPKLLFHYYDKDFNNEADTPDNFQSRRPNTSFCFLDIRSPGLGDTAMYLCATSRDLGVYLFGQGTRLTVV.